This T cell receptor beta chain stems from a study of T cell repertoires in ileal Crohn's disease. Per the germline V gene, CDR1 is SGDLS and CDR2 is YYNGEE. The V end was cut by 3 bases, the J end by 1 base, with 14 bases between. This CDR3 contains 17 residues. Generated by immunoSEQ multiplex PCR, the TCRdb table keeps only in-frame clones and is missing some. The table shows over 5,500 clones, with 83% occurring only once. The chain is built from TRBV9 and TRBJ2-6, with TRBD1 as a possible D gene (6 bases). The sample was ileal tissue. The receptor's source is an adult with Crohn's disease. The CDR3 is CASSARITGSGANVLTF. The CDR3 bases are TGTGCCAGCAGCGCTCGGATAACAGGGTCTGGGGCCAACGTCCTGACTTTC.